The clone carrying this TCR beta chain was seen a handful of times. The junction differs from germline at one of its ends, possibly a read error. Profiled with immunoSEQ multiplex PCR; TCRdb holds only in-frame clones, not every one. Of under 150,000 clones in the sample, about 70% were seen once. The sample is drawn from a study of blood T cell repertoires in COVID-19. The CDR3 is 16 amino acids. Germline-derived CDR1 and CDR2 are MNHNS and SASEGT. The clonotype comes from a woman in her seventies with acute or convalescent COVID-19. The chain is built from TRBV6-1 and TRBJ2-7, with TRBD2 matching over 14 bases. The specimen was peripheral blood. Written as DNA, the CDR3 is TGTGCCAGCAGTGAGGGGACTAGCGGGAGTACTCGAATTGGGGAATTC. This encodes CASSEGTSGSTRIGEF.